The 5 T cell receptor beta chains below were found in one sample sequenced in a study of T cell clonality in common variable immunodeficiency. The assay was immunoSEQ multiplex PCR, and TCRdb's table has in-frame clones only and misses some. Listed for the sample are 40,000 or so clones, none seen a single time. The sequenced sample consisted of peripheral blood mononuclear cells. The receptors were sampled from a person between 18 and 69 years old in good health.

This clone was recorded a few times. The observed sequence ends 3 residues before the CDR3 terminus, with the missing tail filled in from the germline J gene. This chain connects TRBV7-8 to TRBJ1-2; maybe TRBD1 (5 bases). The CDR3 contains 17 residues. Germline V CDR1 and CDR2: SGHVS, FQNEAQ. The CDR3 reads CASSPVILSGGAYDYTF. Incomplete CDR3 DNA: TGTGCCAGCAGCCCGGTGATCCTATCCGGGGGAGCCTACGAC.

This clone was observed a handful of times. The CDR3 extends 3 residues past the end of the read, so its final part is completed from the germline J gene. The chain uses TRBV10-3 and TRBJ1-6; D is unclear. Trimming removed 10 bases at V and 6 bases at J, with 7 bases between. The CDR3 runs to 11 residues. Germline V CDR1 and CDR2: ENHRY, SYGVKD. CDR3 region: CATGSNSPLHF. CDR3 bases read: TGTGCCACGGGGAGTAATTCACCC.

This clone was recorded many times. The read halts 3 residues ahead of the CDR3 end, with the missing end drawn from the germline J gene. The J gene is TRBJ2-3, the V gene TRBV19, with 8 bases that match TRBD2. Germline V gives CDR1 LNHDA, CDR2 SQIVND (reference sequence). The CDR3 loop spans 14 amino acids. J gave up 4 bases and V 7 bases, and 7 bases lay outside the gene matches. CDR3 bases read: TGTGCCAGTATGTCCAGCGGGAGCGCAGATACG. This sequence encodes CASMSSGSADT. The whole CDR3 sequence is CASMSSGSADTQYF.

This clone has at least ten counts. This CDR3 reads CASRNRANRLGTEAFF. CDR3 DNA (partial): TGTGCCAGTAGAAACAGGGCTAATCGGCTTGGGACTGAA. J is TRBJ1-1 and V is TRBV19; possible D gene TRBD1, 6 bases. Read data end 3 residues before the CDR3 end; the end is taken from the germline J gene. The CDR3 runs to 16 residues. V was trimmed by 6 bases and J by 5 bases, leaving 22 bases between them. Germline V lookup: CDR1 LNHDA, CDR2 SQIVND (reference sequence). Combining the CDR3 with reference TRBV19 and TRBJ1-1 gives the whole variable domain DGGITQSPKYLFRKEGQNVTLSCEQNLNHDAMYWYRQDPGQGLRLIYYSQIVNDFQKGDIAEGYSVSREKKESFPLTVTSAQKNPTAFYLCASRNRANRLGTEAFFGQGTRLTVV.

With respect to this clone: The CDR3 end falls 3 residues outside the read, so it is completed with the germline J gene. The chain is built from TRBV13 and TRBJ2-1, with a weak D call TRBD2 (6 bases). Germline CDR1 PRHDT, CDR2 FYEKMQ (reference sequence). Trimming stripped 1 base from V and 0 bases from J, with 16 bases between. This CDR3 region has 18 residues. CDR3 bases read: TGTGCCAGCAGCTTAGAAAGGGACTCCTTCGGCTCCTACAATGAG. It yields the protein CASSLERDSFGSYNE. The complete CDR3 sequence is CASSLERDSFGSYNEQFF.